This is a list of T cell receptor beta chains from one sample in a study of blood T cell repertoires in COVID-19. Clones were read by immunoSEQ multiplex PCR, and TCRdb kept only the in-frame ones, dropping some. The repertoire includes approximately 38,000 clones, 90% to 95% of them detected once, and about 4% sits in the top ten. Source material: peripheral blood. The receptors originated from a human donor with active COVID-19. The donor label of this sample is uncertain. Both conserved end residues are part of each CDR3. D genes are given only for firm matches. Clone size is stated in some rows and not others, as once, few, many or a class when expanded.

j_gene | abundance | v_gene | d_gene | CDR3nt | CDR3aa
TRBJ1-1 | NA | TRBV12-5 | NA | TGTGCTAGTGCCGTGGACAGACACAACACTGAAGCTTTCTTT | CASAVDRHNTEAFF
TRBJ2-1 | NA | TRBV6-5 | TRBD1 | TGTGCCAGCTGCACAGGGGCAGGGTACAATGAGCAGTTCTTC | CASCTGAGYNEQFF
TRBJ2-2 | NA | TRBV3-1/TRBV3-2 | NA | TGTGCCAGCAGCCAGGGCCGTACCGGGGAGCTGTTTTTT | CASSQGRTGELFF
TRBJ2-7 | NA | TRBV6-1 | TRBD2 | TGTGCCAGCAGTGAAACTAGCGCCTTCGACTCCTACGAGCAGTACTTC | CASSETSAFDSYEQYF
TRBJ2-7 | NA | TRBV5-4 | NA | TGTGCCAGCACCTCGGGGGGGACAGCGAGCTACGAGCAGTACTTC | CASTSGGTASYEQYF
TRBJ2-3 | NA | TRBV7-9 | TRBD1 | TGTGCCAGCAGCGGGACAGGCAGCACAGATACGCAGTATTTT | CASSGTGSTDTQYF
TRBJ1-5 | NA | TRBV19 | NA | TGTGCCAGTAGGAACAGGGACATAACTCAGCCCCAGCATTTT | CASRNRDITQPQHF
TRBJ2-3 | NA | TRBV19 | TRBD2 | TGTGCCAGTAGTATAGATCTGACTAGCGGGGGTCCTCTTGATACGCAGTATTTT | CASSIDLTSGGPLDTQYF
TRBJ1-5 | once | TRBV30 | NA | TGTGCCTGGAGGGCAGGCTATCAGCCCCAGCATTTT | CAWRAGYQPQHF
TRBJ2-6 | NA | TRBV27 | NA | TGTGCCAGAACGAGGGCCTCTGGGGCCAACGTCCTGACTTTC | CARTRASGANVLTF
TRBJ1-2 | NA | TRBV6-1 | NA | TGTGCCAGCAGTGAGTCGGGGGGATCGGATGGCTACACCTTC | CASSESGGSDGYTF
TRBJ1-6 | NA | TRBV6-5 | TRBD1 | TGTGCCAGCAGTTCCCTAGGGACAGGGGATAATTCACCCCTCCACTTT | CASSSLGTGDNSPLHF
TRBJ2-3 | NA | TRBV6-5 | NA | TGTGCCAACCGGACAGACCCCACAGATACGCAGTATTTT | CANRTDPTDTQYF
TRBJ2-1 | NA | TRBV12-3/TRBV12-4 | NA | TGTGCCAGCAGTTCGCTCGGTCGGTATGAGCAGTTCTTC | CASSSLGRYEQFF
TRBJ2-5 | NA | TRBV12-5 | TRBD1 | TGTGCTAGCGCGCCCGGGACAGAAAAGACCCAGTACTTC | CASAPGTEKTQYF
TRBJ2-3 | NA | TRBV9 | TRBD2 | TGTGCCAGCAGCGCGCGGGGCGCGGGCTCCGTGTCCTTTAGCGGGGGGACGATCACAGATACGCAGTATTTT | CASSARGAGSVSFSGGTITDTQYF
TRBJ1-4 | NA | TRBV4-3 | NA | TGCGCCAGCAGCCAAGAAACGGGGTCTAATGAAAAACTGTTTTTT | CASSQETGSNEKLFF
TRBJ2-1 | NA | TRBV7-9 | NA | TGTGCCAGCAGCTTTGTCGTCGAGCAGTTCTTC | CASSFVVEQFF
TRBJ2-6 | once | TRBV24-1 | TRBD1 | TGTGCCACCAGTGCCGGGACAGGGAACCCTGGGGCCAACGTCCTGACTTTC | CATSAGTGNPGANVLTF
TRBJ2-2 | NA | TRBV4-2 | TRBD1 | TGTGCCAGCAGCCCCGTAACTGACAGGGTAGACACCGGGGAGCTGTTTTTT | CASSPVTDRVDTGELFF
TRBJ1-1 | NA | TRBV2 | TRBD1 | TGTGCCAGCGGAGACAGGGGGCGGAACACTGAAGCTTTCTTT | CASGDRGRNTEAFF
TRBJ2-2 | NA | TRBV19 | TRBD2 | TGTGCCAGTAGTATAAGGGGACTAGCGGGGCTGAACACCGGGGAGCTGTTTTTT | CASSIRGLAGLNTGELFF
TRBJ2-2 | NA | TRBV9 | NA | TGTGCCAGCAGCGGAGAACGTGCGAACACCGGGGAGCTGTTTTTT | CASSGERANTGELFF
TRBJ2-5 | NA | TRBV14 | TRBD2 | TGTGCCAGCAGCCAGGTACTAGCGGGAGTGGAGACCCAGTACTTC | CASSQVLAGVETQYF
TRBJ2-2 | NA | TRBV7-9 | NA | TGTGCCAGCAGCTTATGGGGGGAGAACACCGGGGAGCTGTTTTTT | CASSLWGENTGELFF
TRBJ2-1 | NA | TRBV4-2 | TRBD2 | TGTGCCAGCGCTAAGGGTCCTAGCGGTCTGGACTCCTACAATGAGCAGTTCTTC | CASAKGPSGLDSYNEQFF
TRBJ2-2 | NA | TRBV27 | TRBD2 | TGTGCCAGCGGAGCGGGGGGTTTAACTGTCGGGGAGCTGTTTTTT | CASGAGGLTVGELFF
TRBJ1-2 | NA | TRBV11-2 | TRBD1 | TGTGCCAGCAGCTCCGGGACAGGGTGGAACTATGGCTACACCTTC | CASSSGTGWNYGYTF
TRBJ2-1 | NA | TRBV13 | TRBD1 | TGTGCCAGCAGCTTAGGGGGACAGGGACTCTACAATGAGCAGTTCTTC | CASSLGGQGLYNEQFF
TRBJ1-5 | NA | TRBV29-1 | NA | TGCAGCGTTCGGGAGAATAGCAATCAGCCCCAGCATTTT | CSVRENSNQPQHF
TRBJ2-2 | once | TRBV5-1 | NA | TGCGCCAGCAGCTTGGCTGGGGAGCTGTTTTTT | CASSLAGELFF
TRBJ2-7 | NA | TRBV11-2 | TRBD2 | TGTGCCAGCAGCTTAGTGGCGAGCGGGGCCTCCTACGAGCAGTACTTC | CASSLVASGASYEQYF
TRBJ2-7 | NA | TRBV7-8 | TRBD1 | TGTGCCAGCAGCCCTAGGGTAGGACAGGGTAGGATCGACGAGCAGTACTTC | CASSPRVGQGRIDEQYF
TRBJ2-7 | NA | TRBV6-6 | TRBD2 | TGTGCCAGCAGTACGGGAGGGGCGTCCTACGAGCAGTACTTC | CASSTGGASYEQYF
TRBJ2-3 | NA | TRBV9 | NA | TGTGCCAGCAGCGTAGACCCCGAGCAGGACACAGATACGCAGTATTTT | CASSVDPEQDTDTQYF
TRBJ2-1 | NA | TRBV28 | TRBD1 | TGTGCCAGCAGTCCCGGACAGGGGGAGTACAATGAGCAGTTCTTC | CASSPGQGEYNEQFF
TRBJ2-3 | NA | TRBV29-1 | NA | TGCAGCGTTGGAACAGGGATGGCAGATACGCAGTATTTT | CSVGTGMADTQYF
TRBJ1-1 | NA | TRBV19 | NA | TGTGCCAGTAGTATTCAGGGGAGAGTGAGCACTGAAGCTTTCTTT | CASSIQGRVSTEAFF
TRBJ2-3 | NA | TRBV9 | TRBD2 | TGTGCCAGCAGCGTTGATCTAGCGGGGGGGCAGTTAGATACGCAGTATTTT | CASSVDLAGGQLDTQYF
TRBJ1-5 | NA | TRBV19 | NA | TGTGCCAGTAGTCCCAATCAAGGGGCGAGACGGGCCCAGCATTTT | CASSPNQGARRAQHF
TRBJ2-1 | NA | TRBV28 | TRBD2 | TGTGCCAGCAGTTCCTTAACTAGCGGGAGATTAAATGAGCAGTTCTTC | CASSSLTSGRLNEQFF
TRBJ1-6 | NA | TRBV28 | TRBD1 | TGTGCCAGCAGTTTACCCTGGACAGGGAGTCTGAATTCACCCCTCCACTTT | CASSLPWTGSLNSPLHF
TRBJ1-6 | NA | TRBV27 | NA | TGTGCCAGCAGTCCACCCCAGGGGACACCCCTCCACTTT | CASSPPQGTPLHF
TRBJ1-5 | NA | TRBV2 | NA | TGTGCCAGCAGGGGTTCGGGACACAAGGACTCTAATCAGCCCCAGCATTTT | CASRGSGHKDSNQPQHF
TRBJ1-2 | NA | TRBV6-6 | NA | TGTGCCAGCAGCGACAGACCTAACTATGGCTACACCTTC | CASSDRPNYGYTF
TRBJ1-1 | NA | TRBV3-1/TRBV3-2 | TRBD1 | TGTGCCAGCAGCCAGACAGGGGGAGCTTTCTTT | CASSQTGGAFF
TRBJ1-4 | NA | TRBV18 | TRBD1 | TGTGCCAGCTCACCAACGACAGGGGGGGAAAAACTGTTTTTT | CASSPTTGGEKLFF
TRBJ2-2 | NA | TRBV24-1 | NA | TGTGCCACCAGTGATCCTAGGGGGACCGGGGAGCTGTTTTTT | CATSDPRGTGELFF
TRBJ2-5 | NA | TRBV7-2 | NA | TGTGCCAGCAGCGTCCCCTCCGGGTCCCAAAAGACCCAGTACTTC | CASSVPSGSQKTQYF
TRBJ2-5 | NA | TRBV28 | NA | TGTGCCAGCAGTTTATATCAGGCGGAGACCCAGTACTTC | CASSLYQAETQYF
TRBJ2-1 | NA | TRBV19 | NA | TGTGCCAGTATTCCCTTGGGCAGCAGTTCCAATGAGCAGTTCTTC | CASIPLGSSSNEQFF
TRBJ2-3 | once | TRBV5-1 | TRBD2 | TGCGCCAGCAGCTTAGGGACTAGAGACACAGATACGCAGTATTTT | CASSLGTRDTDTQYF